The next 21 T cell receptor beta chains were all read from a single sample in a study of Graves' ophthalmopathy and Graves' hyperthyroidism. RNA served as the template for amplifying TCR beta CDR3 regions. HTBI primers primed a first-round RT-PCR, and a second-round multiplex PCR followed. TCRdb independently ran MiXCR on the multiplex PCR reads; one entry per CDR3 protein. The table includes around 400,000 distinct CDR3 sequences, about 17% detected once. Material: peripheral blood. Source of these receptors: a woman aged 18-29 years with Graves' ophthalmopathy.

This clonotype was found many times. J is TRBJ1-5 and V is TRBV5-1, with D possibly matching TRBD1 (5 bases). The CDR3 contains 15 residues. Germline CDR1 and CDR2: SGHRS and YFSETQ. V dropped 4 bases and J dropped 6 bases, with 17 bases sitting between them. The chain's CDR3 is CASSESGTPSQPQHF. In DNA, the CDR3 is TGCGCCAGCAGCGAATCAGGGACCCCAAGTCAGCCCCAGCATTTT.

This clonotype was detected ten times or more. The chain couples TRBV30 to TRBJ1-1; weak D call: TRBD1 (5 bases). Per germline, CDR1 GTSNPN and CDR2 SVGIG (reference sequence). With 4 bases removed from V and 6 bases from J, the gap between germline ends came to 6 bases. The length of the CDR3 is 10 residues. The CDR3 DNA reads TGTGCCTGGATACAGGCTGAAGCTTTCTTT. It yields the protein CAWIQAEAFF. The full variable domain, its missing parts supplied by reference TRBV30 and TRBJ1-1, is SQTIHQWPATLVQPVGSPLSLECTVEGTSNPNLYWYRQAAGRGLQLLFYSVGIGQISSEVPQNLSASRPQDRQFILSSKKLLLSDSGFYLCAWIQAEAFFGQGTRLTVV.

This clonotype was seen many times. The chain is built from TRBV18 and TRBJ2-7, with a tentative D call TRBD1 (5 bases). Per the germline V gene, CDR1 is KGHSH and CDR2 is LQKENI. The CDR3 is 15 residues long. V was pared by 0 bases and J by 5 bases, with 14 bases between. The CDR3 coding sequence is TGTGCCAGCTCACCACCGGACATCGTTAGCCACGAGCAGTACTTC. Protein product: CASSPPDIVSHEQYF.

This clonotype appeared a few times. J is TRBJ1-2 and V is TRBV11-2, with D unresolved. This CDR3 comprises 15 residues. Trimming pared 5 bases from V and 4 bases from J, leaving 17 bases between. Per germline, CDR1 SGHAT and CDR2 FQNNGV. CDR3 bases: TGTGCCAGCAGCCCTTACGGACGGAGGACCTATGGCTACACCTTC. It is translated as CASSPYGRRTYGYTF.

This clonotype was seen repeatedly, ten times or more. The chain combines TRBV28 with TRBJ2-7, with 8 bases lining up with TRBD1. With V trimmed by 4 bases and J by 3 bases, 20 bases remained unmatched. CDR3 size: 19 residues. Germline CDR1 is MDHEN and CDR2 is SYDVKM. The CDR3 nucleotides are TGTGCCAGCAGTTCCGGGTCAGGGGGCAACTTGCCACCTATCTACGAGCAGTACTTC. Translating it yields CASSSGSGGNLPPIYEQYF.

Ten or more counts support this clonotype. The chain links TRBV14 to TRBJ2-5, with D unresolved. Germline CDR1 is SGHDN and CDR2 is FVKESK. V was cut by 3 bases and J by 3 bases, with 8 bases left in between. The length of the CDR3 is 13 residues. The CDR3 region has the DNA TGTGCCAGCAGCCACCGATTAGAAGAGACCCAGTACTTC. This sequence encodes CASSHRLEETQYF.

This clonotype has ten or more counts. The rearrangement uses TRBV20-1 and TRBJ1-3, with a weak D call TRBD1 (6 bases). This CDR3 region has 15 residues. The germline V gene has CDR1 DFQATT and CDR2 SNEGSKA (reference sequence). V was clipped by 7 bases and J by 0 bases, with 16 bases between them. CDR3 coding DNA: TGCAGTGGCCGGGGACACTCGGTCTCTGGAAACACCATATATTTT. This encodes CSGRGHSVSGNTIYF.

This clonotype was seen repeatedly, ten times or more. This chain connects TRBV6-6 to TRBJ2-5, with 8 bases identical to TRBD1. This CDR3 region has 14 residues. The V gene end was trimmed by 2 bases and the J gene end by 5 bases; junction bases not matched to a gene: 4. Germline CDR1 MNHNY, CDR2 SVGAGI (reference sequence). This CDR3 reads CASSYGQGRETQYF. Here the CDR3 DNA reads TGTGCCAGCAGTTACGGACAGGGAAGGGAGACCCAGTACTTC.

This clonotype occurred many times. This chain connects TRBV5-6 to TRBJ1-5; the D gene is possibly TRBD1 (5 bases). Germline assignment: CDR1 SGHDT and CDR2 YYEEEE. Deletions cut 3 bases from V and 4 bases from J, with 14 bases between. The CDR3 sequence is 15 residues long. The CDR3 coding sequence is TGTGCCAGCAGCTCCTTGGCAGGGTTGAATCAGCCCCAGCATTTT. Amino acids: CASSSLAGLNQPQHF.

This chain joins TRBV28 and TRBJ1-2; 10 nucleotides agree with TRBD1. The CDR3 consists of 14 residues. Germline CDR1 reads MDHEN; CDR2 reads SYDVKM. With 11 bases clipped from V and 4 bases from J, the junction kept 10 bases outside the gene matches. Here the CDR3 DNA reads TGTGCCTGGAGTTCGCGGACAGGGGGCTATGGCTACACCTTC. Its protein product is CAWSSRTGGYGYTF.

This clonotype was seen ten or more times. The genes are TRBV30 and TRBJ1-1; possible D gene TRBD1, 5 bases. This CDR3 is 14 amino acids long. Germline V CDR1 and CDR2: GTSNPN, SVGIG (reference sequence). V was shortened by 4 bases and J by 0 bases, with 12 bases between the two germline ends. The CDR3 spells CAWISGQLNTEAFF. The DNA of the CDR3 is TGTGCCTGGATTTCGGGGCAGTTGAACACTGAAGCTTTCTTT.

The rearrangement joins TRBV7-6 to TRBJ2-5; D remains ambiguous. The ends were cut back, 2 bases at V and 5 bases at J, with 12 bases in the middle. The CDR3 consists of 14 residues. The germline gives CDR1 SGHVS, CDR2 FNYEAQ. This CDR3 reads CASSLNRPRETQYF. The DNA for the CDR3 is TGTGCCAGCAGCTTAAACCGACCCCGGGAGACCCAGTACTTC.

In its sample, this clonotype was seen many times. V usage is TRBV20-1 and J usage is TRBJ1-5, with TRBD1 identical over 8 bases. The CDR3 is made up of 15 amino acids. V lost 5 bases and J lost 4; bases outside the gene matches: 10. Germline V gene data show CDR1 as DFQATT and CDR2 as SNEGSKA (reference sequence). In nucleotides, the CDR3 is TGCAGTGCTTCCCCTGGGACAGGCCGGAATCAGCCCCAGCATTTT. Its protein product is CSASPGTGRNQPQHF.

In its sample, this clonotype was seen many times. The chain's CDR3 is CASSLHRVHQPQHF. CDR3 nucleotides: TGTGCCAGCAGTTTACACAGGGTCCATCAGCCCCAGCATTTT. The chain has TRBV28 and TRBJ1-5; D is perhaps TRBD1 (6 bases). Per germline, CDR1 MDHEN and CDR2 SYDVKM. The CDR3 is 14 residues long. Trimming pared 2 bases from V and 5 bases from J, leaving 10 bases between.

In its sample, this clonotype was seen many times. The genes are TRBV12-3 or TRBV12-4 and TRBJ2-5; TRBD2 might be the D (6 bases). Trimming cost V 3 bases and J 5 bases, with 13 bases left between them. The CDR3 totals 14 residues. CDR3 protein: CASSFRTAGETQYF. The DNA of the CDR3 is TGTGCCAGCAGTTTCCGGACCGCGGGGGAGACCCAGTACTTC.

The rearrangement links TRBV11-2 to TRBJ2-5; 8 nucleotides agree with TRBD2. J gave up 3 bases and V 3 bases, and 6 bases lay outside the gene matches. The CDR3 runs 15 residues. Germline CDR1 SGHAT, CDR2 FQNNGV. The CDR3 DNA is TGTGCCAGCAGCTTCGACGGGACTAGAGAAGAGACCCAGTACTTC. Residues: CASSFDGTREETQYF.

This clonotype was observed at least ten times. CDR3 amino acids: CASRDRRAGGNTIYF. CDR3 sequence (DNA): TGTGCCAGCAGGGACCGCAGGGCAGGTGGAAACACCATATATTTT. The chain joins TRBV12-3 or TRBV12-4 to TRBJ1-3, with a tentative D call TRBD1 (5 bases). Trimming pared 6 bases from V and 3 bases from J, leaving 15 bases between. CDR3 length: 15 amino acids.

This clonotype was observed at least ten times. The V and J genes are TRBV5-5 and TRBJ1-1, with TRBD1 as a possible D gene (6 bases). V lost 0 bases and J lost 5, with 11 bases in between. CDR1 is SGHKS, CDR2 YYEKEE, per germline (reference sequence). The CDR3 runs 14 residues. The chain's CDR3 is CASSLERGGTEAFF. DNA for the CDR3: TGTGCCAGCAGCTTGGAGAGGGGGGGGACTGAAGCTTTCTTT. Combining the CDR3 with reference TRBV5-5 and TRBJ1-1 gives the whole variable domain DAGVTQSPTHLIKTRGQQVTLRCSPISGHKSVSWYQQVLGQGPQFIFQYYEKEERGRGNFPDRFSARQFPNYSSELNVNALLLGDSALYLCASSLERGGTEAFFGQGTRLTVV.

Notes on this clonotype: A much larger clone sits a single nucleotide away, making a read error possible. This chain uses TRBV7-2 with TRBJ2-4; no clear D gene. Germline values: CDR1 SGHTA, CDR2 FQGNSA. Trimming took off 5 bases at V and 6 bases at J, with 17 bases between the two ends. There are 15 residues in the CDR3. The CDR3 sequence: CASSPQSGPLNIQYF. The DNA of the CDR3 is TGTGCCAGCAGCCCCCAATCCGGGCCTCTAAACATTCAGTACTTC.

At least ten counts were recorded for this clonotype. The rearrangement joins TRBV24-1 to TRBJ1-1; TRBD1 might be the D (5 bases). V shed 9 bases and J shed 1 base, with 11 bases lying between them. The CDR3 totals 13 residues. Germline CDR1 reads KGHDR; CDR2 reads SFDVKD. As DNA, the CDR3 is TGTGCCACCGGGCAGGGTACGAACACTGAAGCTTTCTTT. Its translation is CATGQGTNTEAFF.

This clonotype has ten or more counts. An end of the junction differs from the germline gene, which may be a read error. The chain joins TRBV11-2 to TRBJ2-2; D gene uncertain. The CDR3 extends over 13 amino acids. Germline CDR1 SGHAT, CDR2 FQNNGV. CDR3 in amino acids: CVSSSVNTGELFF. The CDR3 DNA follows: TGTGTCAGCAGCTCGGTAAACACCGGGGAGCTGTTTTTT.